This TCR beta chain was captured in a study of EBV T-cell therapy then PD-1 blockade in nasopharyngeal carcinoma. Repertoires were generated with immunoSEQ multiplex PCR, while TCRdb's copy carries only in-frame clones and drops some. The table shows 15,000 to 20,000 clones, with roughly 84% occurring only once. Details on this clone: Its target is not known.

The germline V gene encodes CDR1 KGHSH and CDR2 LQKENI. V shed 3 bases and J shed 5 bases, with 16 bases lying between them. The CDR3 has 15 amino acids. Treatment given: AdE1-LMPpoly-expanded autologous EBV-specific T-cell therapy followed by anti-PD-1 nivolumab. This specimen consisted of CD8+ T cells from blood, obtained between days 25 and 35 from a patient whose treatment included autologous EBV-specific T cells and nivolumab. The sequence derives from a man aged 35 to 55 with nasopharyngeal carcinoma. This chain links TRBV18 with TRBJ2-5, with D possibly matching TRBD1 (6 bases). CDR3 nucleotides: TGTGCCAGCTCACCTTCCCACAGGGAAGGGGAGACCCAGTACTTC. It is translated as CASSPSHREGETQYF.